This T cell receptor (beta chain) is from a study of read filtering for tumor transcriptome and immune sequencing. About the study: By R-ISS, stages I, II and III held approximately 8, 17 and 7 patients. Whole-transcriptome libraries were prepared after DNase treatment. RNA-seq yielded only roughly 80 to 1,400 TCR reads, IR-seq about 4.05 to 11 million. Findings of the study overall: IR-seq and RNA-seq agreed better without single-read clonotypes.

This library used around 400 ng RNA and molecular barcoded adaptors spanning alpha/delta and beta/gamma chains. One entry per CDR3 protein, called by TCRdb with MiXCR from the reads. The repertoire holds 40,000 or so distinct CDR3 sequences, with over 9.5% as singletons. The V end lost 11 bases, the J end lost 6 bases, and 16 bases lay between the germline ends. The CDR3 spans 13 residues. The V gene's germline CDR1 is MDHEN and CDR2 SYDVKM. About this clonotype: Its antigen is unknown.

This sequence originates from a donor at least 40 years old with multiple myeloma. This sequence joins TRBV28 and TRBJ2-2; D tentatively fits TRBD1 or TRBD2 (5 bases each). The sequenced sample was a population of CD138-negative cells sorted from bone marrow. The CDR3 sequence: CAGGPSKAGELFF. CDR3 DNA sequence: TGTGCCGGGGGACCCTCGAAGGCCGGGGAGCTGTTTTTT.